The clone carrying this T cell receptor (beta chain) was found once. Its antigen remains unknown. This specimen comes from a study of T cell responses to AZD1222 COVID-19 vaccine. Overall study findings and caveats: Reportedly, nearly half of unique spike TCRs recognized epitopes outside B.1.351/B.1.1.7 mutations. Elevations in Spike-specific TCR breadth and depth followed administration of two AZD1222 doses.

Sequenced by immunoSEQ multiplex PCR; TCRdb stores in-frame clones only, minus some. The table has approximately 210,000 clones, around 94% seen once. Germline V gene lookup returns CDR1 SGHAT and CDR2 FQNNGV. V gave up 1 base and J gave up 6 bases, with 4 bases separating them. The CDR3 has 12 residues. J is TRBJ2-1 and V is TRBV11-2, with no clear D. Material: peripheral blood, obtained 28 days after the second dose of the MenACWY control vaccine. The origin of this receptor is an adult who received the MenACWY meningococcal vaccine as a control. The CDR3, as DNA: TGTGCCAGCAGCTTAGGAATCAATGAGCAGTTCTTC. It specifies CASSLGINEQFF.